Listed below are T cell receptor beta chains from one sample, sequenced in a study of Ad26.COV2.S vaccination and SARS-CoV-2 variants. Measured with immunoSEQ multiplex PCR; TCRdb has only the in-frame clones, and not every one. The sample shows about 390,000 clones, about nine tenths of them seen only once. The sequencing here drew on peripheral blood, taken in a trial of Ad26.COV2.S vaccine versus placebo. Every receptor here comes from a person aged 18-65 years who received the Ad26.COV2.S COVID-19 vaccine or a placebo. CDR3s leave out the opening cysteine and the closing phenylalanine or tryptophan. The order of the fields is V gene, J gene, CDR3 protein.

v_gene: TRBV30
j_gene: TRBJ1-2
CDR3aa: AWGRGQGFGTNYGYT

v_gene: TRBV14
j_gene: TRBJ2-1
CDR3aa: ASSPQTSSGRVNEQF

v_gene: TRBV5-8
j_gene: TRBJ2-1
CDR3aa: ASSSGQRAPNEQF

v_gene: TRBV7-9
j_gene: TRBJ2-7
CDR3aa: ASLGGFSYEQY

v_gene: TRBV21-1
j_gene: TRBJ2-7
CDR3aa: ASSKEVAGGRYEQY

v_gene: TRBV10-1
j_gene: TRBJ2-3
CDR3aa: ASGTASTDTQY

v_gene: TRBV3-1/TRBV3-2
j_gene: TRBJ1-6
CDR3aa: ASSQVPVDTVYNSPLH

v_gene: TRBV7-2
j_gene: TRBJ1-1
CDR3aa: ASSDYVGSTEAF

v_gene: TRBV5-1
j_gene: TRBJ2-7
CDR3aa: ASSPGLLWGYYEQY

v_gene: TRBV6-2/TRBV6-3
j_gene: TRBJ2-7
CDR3aa: ASSHHGQISSYEQY

v_gene: TRBV5-1
j_gene: TRBJ2-6
CDR3aa: ASSLGTTVSGANVLT

v_gene: TRBV25-1
j_gene: TRBJ2-5
CDR3aa: ASSDPHHVQETQY

v_gene: TRBV28
j_gene: TRBJ1-4
CDR3aa: ASMSGGRNEKLF

v_gene: TRBV6-2/TRBV6-3
j_gene: TRBJ1-3
CDR3aa: ASSYYGNTIY

v_gene: TRBV11-2
j_gene: TRBJ2-5
CDR3aa: ASSLVGGLLETQY

v_gene: TRBV28
j_gene: TRBJ2-2
CDR3aa: ASTPQWTGELF

v_gene: TRBV19
j_gene: TRBJ1-6
CDR3aa: ASSTPGLSNSPLH

v_gene: TRBV5-1
j_gene: TRBJ1-2
CDR3aa: ASSLRDASGYT

v_gene: TRBV30
j_gene: TRBJ1-1
CDR3aa: AWSAQPNTEAF

v_gene: TRBV30
j_gene: TRBJ2-5
CDR3aa: AWSVTGFETQY

v_gene: TRBV30
j_gene: TRBJ1-2
CDR3aa: AWTPDSKLNYGYT

v_gene: TRBV19
j_gene: TRBJ1-2
CDR3aa: ASSPFLGPHGYT

v_gene: TRBV9
j_gene: TRBJ1-1
CDR3aa: ASSPRGQVNTEAF

v_gene: TRBV9
j_gene: TRBJ1-4
CDR3aa: ASSGSGILREKLF

v_gene: TRBV18
j_gene: TRBJ1-4
CDR3aa: ASSPGVGEKLF

v_gene: TRBV27
j_gene: TRBJ1-1
CDR3aa: ASIKQGSGNTEAF

v_gene: TRBV5-4
j_gene: TRBJ1-6
CDR3aa: ASSLGSRDPPLH

v_gene: TRBV3-1/TRBV3-2
j_gene: TRBJ2-7
CDR3aa: ASSLGSSYEQY

v_gene: TRBV11-3
j_gene: TRBJ2-7
CDR3aa: ASSSGTGGSYEQY

v_gene: TRBV6-5
j_gene: TRBJ1-1
CDR3aa: ASRGTTGGLTEAF

v_gene: TRBV7-6
j_gene: TRBJ1-6
CDR3aa: ASSLGDKSYNSPLH

v_gene: TRBV18
j_gene: TRBJ1-1
CDR3aa: ASSPVVMVPEAF

v_gene: TRBV9
j_gene: TRBJ2-3
CDR3aa: ASSVARTSGGGSTDTQY

v_gene: TRBV29-1
j_gene: TRBJ2-5
CDR3aa: SVAADSQETQY

v_gene: TRBV12-3/TRBV12-4
j_gene: TRBJ2-7
CDR3aa: APPGTSYEQY

v_gene: TRBV5-1
j_gene: TRBJ2-5
CDR3aa: ASSLTASGSSETQY

v_gene: TRBV5-1
j_gene: TRBJ2-7
CDR3aa: ASSLTGTGHISYEQY

v_gene: TRBV7-9
j_gene: TRBJ2-7
CDR3aa: ASSGLAGGIYEQY

v_gene: TRBV14
j_gene: TRBJ2-3
CDR3aa: ASSPRTSGASTDTQY

v_gene: TRBV9
j_gene: TRBJ2-1
CDR3aa: ASSVQGLAGFLGEQF

v_gene: TRBV6-6
j_gene: TRBJ2-1
CDR3aa: ASLRGQGFYEQF

v_gene: TRBV18
j_gene: TRBJ1-4
CDR3aa: ASSRSPRAANEKLF

v_gene: TRBV6-5
j_gene: TRBJ2-1
CDR3aa: ASSYDGPPNEQF

v_gene: TRBV6-6
j_gene: TRBJ2-1
CDR3aa: ASNNGRGPYNEQF

v_gene: TRBV28
j_gene: TRBJ2-3
CDR3aa: ASSLGGGKTDTQY

v_gene: TRBV18
j_gene: TRBJ1-1
CDR3aa: ASSPRGSNWDTEAF

v_gene: TRBV18
j_gene: TRBJ2-1
CDR3aa: ASAARAPDYNEQF

v_gene: TRBV7-9
j_gene: TRBJ1-2
CDR3aa: ASSWTDYGYT

v_gene: TRBV7-9
j_gene: TRBJ1-2
CDR3aa: ASSPSPEGPYGYT

v_gene: TRBV20-1
j_gene: TRBJ1-5
CDR3aa: SADNQPQH

v_gene: TRBV15
j_gene: TRBJ2-7
CDR3aa: ATSSPLNSEQY

v_gene: TRBV27
j_gene: TRBJ1-2
CDR3aa: ASSLWGQGRSYYGYT

v_gene: TRBV3-1/TRBV3-2
j_gene: TRBJ1-1
CDR3aa: ASSQGLATNTEAF

v_gene: TRBV4-3
j_gene: TRBJ1-5
CDR3aa: ASSRRLTGDQPQH

v_gene: TRBV6-5
j_gene: TRBJ2-7
CDR3aa: ASSRIRDALLEQY

v_gene: TRBV9
j_gene: TRBJ2-1
CDR3aa: ASSVGIYNEQF

v_gene: TRBV4-3
j_gene: TRBJ1-6
CDR3aa: ASSQDLGGVGHSPLH